The clone carrying this T cell receptor (beta chain) showed up just once. Its matching antigen is unknown. Other DNA variants within this sample encode the same CDR3. About 30,000 T cell genomes, or 300 ng DNA, went into unsorted PBMC replicate PCRs. The assay was immunoSEQ multiplex PCR, and TCRdb's table has in-frame clones only and misses some. The sample lists about 490,000 clones; approximately 79% were seen once. All of the donors resided in Nashville, Tennessee, and each was a Caucasian adult. Genomic DNA for unsorted samples was obtained from some 100 million PBMCs. This sample is drawn from a study of shared clonotypes between healthy human individuals. General study results and limits: Donors were few, which limited the genetic and exposure-history diversity represented.

The origin of this receptor is a woman aged 40 to 49 in good health. Some clones in this sample may be carry-over from other donors' samples. Sequenced sample: PBMCs.

CDR3 nucleotides: TGCGCCAGCAGCTTGGTCGGGGCAACTAATGAAAAACTGTTTTTT. Its translation: CASSLVGATNEKLFF. V usage is TRBV5-1 and J usage is TRBJ1-4, with no clear D. The CDR3 sequence is 15 residues long. The V end was cut by 0 bases, the J end by 0 bases, with 6 bases between. The germline V gene encodes CDR1 SGHRS and CDR2 YFSETQ.